The TCR beta chain described here comes from a study of T cell responses to AZD1222 COVID-19 vaccine. Findings and caveats of the study: Without day 14 samples, only post-peak T cell repertoires were studied.

The CDR3 contains 16 residues. The V and J ends lost 2 bases and 0 bases respectively, with 14 bases between them. Germline CDR1 and CDR2: MRHNA and SNTAGT. Measured with immunoSEQ multiplex PCR; TCRdb has only the in-frame clones, and not every one. The sample has some 75,000 clones, over 75% seen once; the top ten hold roughly a tenth. As for this clone: As yet, its antigen is unknown.

Here the sequenced sample was peripheral blood, taken on day 0 of AZD1222 vaccination. The gene calls are TRBV6-4 and TRBJ2-7; D tentatively fits TRBD1 or TRBD2 (5 bases each). The sequence was obtained from an adult in good health. CDR3 loop: CASSDRGRTSSYEQYV. CDR3 in DNA: TGTGCCAGCAGTGACCGGGGACGGACGAGCTCCTACGAGCAGTACGTC.